A single sample is the source of the 8 T cell receptor beta chains below, sequenced in a study of long-term antiretroviral therapy in people with HIV. A v3.0 immunoSEQ assay was performed at survey level. The assay was immunoSEQ multiplex PCR, and TCRdb's table has in-frame clones only and misses some. Of about 25,000 clones in the sample, about 81% were seen once. Source: unsorted PBMCs, taken 2.9 years after starting antiretroviral therapy. These receptors were taken from a man aged 50 to 59 with HIV.

The rearrangement links TRBV6-1 to TRBJ2-3, with a tentative D call TRBD1 (6 bases). Germline assignment: CDR1 MNHNS and CDR2 SASEGT. Trimming left V 2 bases short and J 4 bases short, with 19 bases between. This CDR3 contains 17 residues. The CDR3: CASSEPLQGTRPDTQYF. The CDR3 nucleotides read TGTGCCAGCAGTGAACCTCTTCAGGGGACACGACCAGATACGCAGTATTTT.

The chain carries TRBV6-6 and TRBJ1-5; D perhaps matches TRBD1 (6 bases). The germline V and J ends were trimmed by 5 bases and 7 bases, with 15 bases remaining between them. Germline values: CDR1 MNHNY, CDR2 SVGAGI (reference sequence). CDR3 length: 14 residues. The CDR3 reads CASSPQGGNQPQHF. DNA of the CDR3: TGTGCCAGCAGTCCACAGGGAGGGAACCAGCCCCAGCATTTT.

The V and J genes are TRBV6-5 and TRBJ2-1, with TRBD2 matching over 10 bases. CDR3 length: 15 residues. Germline V gives CDR1 MNHEY, CDR2 SVGAGI. V lost 4 bases to trimming and J lost 0 bases; unmatched junction nucleotides: 0. Written as DNA, the CDR3 is TGTGCCAGCAGTTGGACTAGCGGCTCCTACAATGAGCAGTTCTTC. Protein product: CASSWTSGSYNEQFF.

This sequence joins TRBV5-1 and TRBJ2-1, with TRBD1 as a possible D gene (5 bases). V lost 7 bases and J 6 bases, leaving 11 bases between the germline ends. The CDR3 runs 12 residues. Germline V gene data show CDR1 as SGHRS and CDR2 as YFSETQ. CDR3 in amino acids: CASGRTTNEQFF. The CDR3, as DNA: TGCGCCAGCGGCCGGACAACCAATGAGCAGTTCTTC.

This sequence joins TRBV30 and TRBJ1-3, with 9 positions matching TRBD1. Germline CDR1 reads GTSNPN; CDR2 reads SVGIG (reference sequence). J was trimmed by 4 bases and V by 7 bases; bases with no gene match: 8. The CDR3 totals 14 residues. The CDR3 sequence is CASSDRGGGNTIYF. CDR3 nucleotide sequence: TGTGCCTCCTCTGACAGGGGGGGAGGAAACACCATATATTTT.

This clone has only one observation. The chain recombines TRBV28 with TRBJ2-3, with D perhaps given as TRBD1 or TRBD2 (6 bases each). This CDR3 is built from 16 residues. From germline, CDR1 is MDHEN and CDR2 SYDVKM. The V gene lost 4 bases and the J gene lost 4 bases, with 18 bases spanning the gap. This chain's CDR3 is CASSSAIRGVSDTQYF. The CDR3 DNA is TGTGCCAGCAGTTCCGCAATTAGGGGGGTCTCAGATACGCAGTATTTT.

This chain joins TRBV5-1 and TRBJ2-3; D is uncertain. Between the trimmed V and J ends, which lost 6 bases and 1 base, there was a span of 12 bases. This CDR3 is 14 amino acids long. Germline-derived CDR1 and CDR2 are SGHRS and YFSETQ. The CDR3 nucleotides read TGCGCCAGCAAGCCCCTTGGAGGCACAGATACGCAGTATTTT. Amino acids: CASKPLGGTDTQYF.

This chain joins TRBV4-3 and TRBJ1-1; 9 nucleotides agree with TRBD1. V lost 1 base and J lost 1; bases outside the gene matches: 1. The germline V gene has CDR1 LGHNA and CDR2 YSLEER. This CDR3 is built from 15 residues. CDR3 coding DNA: TGCGCCAGCAGCCAAGGGGACAGGGCGAACACTGAAGCTTTCTTT. This translates into CASSQGDRANTEAFF.